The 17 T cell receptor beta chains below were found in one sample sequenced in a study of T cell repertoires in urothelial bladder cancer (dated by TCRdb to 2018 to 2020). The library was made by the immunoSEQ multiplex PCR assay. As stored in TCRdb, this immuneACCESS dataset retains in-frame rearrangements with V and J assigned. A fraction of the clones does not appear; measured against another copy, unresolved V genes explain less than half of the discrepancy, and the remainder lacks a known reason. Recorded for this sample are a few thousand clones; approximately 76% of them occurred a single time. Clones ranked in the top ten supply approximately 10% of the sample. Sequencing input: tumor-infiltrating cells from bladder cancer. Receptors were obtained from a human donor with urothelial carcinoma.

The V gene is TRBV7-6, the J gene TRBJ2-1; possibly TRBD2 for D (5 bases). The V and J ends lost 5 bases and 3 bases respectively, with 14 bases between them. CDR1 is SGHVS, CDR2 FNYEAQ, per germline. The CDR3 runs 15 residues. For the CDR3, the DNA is TGTGCCAGCAGCCCACTCGGGGAGTTCTACAATGAGCAGTTCTTC. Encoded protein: CASSPLGEFYNEQFF. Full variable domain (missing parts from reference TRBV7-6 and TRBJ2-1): GAGVSQSPRYKVTKRGQDVALRCDPISGHVSLYWYRQALGQGPEFLTYFNYEAQQDKSGLPNDRFSAERPEGSISTLTIQRTEQRDSAMYRCASSPLGEFYNEQFFGPGTRLTVL.

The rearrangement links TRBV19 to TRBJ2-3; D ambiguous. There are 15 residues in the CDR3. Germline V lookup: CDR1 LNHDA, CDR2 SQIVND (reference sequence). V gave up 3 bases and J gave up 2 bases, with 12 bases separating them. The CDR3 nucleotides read TGTGCCAGTAGTATGTGGTACGAATACACAGATACGCAGTATTTT. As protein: CASSMWYEYTDTQYF.

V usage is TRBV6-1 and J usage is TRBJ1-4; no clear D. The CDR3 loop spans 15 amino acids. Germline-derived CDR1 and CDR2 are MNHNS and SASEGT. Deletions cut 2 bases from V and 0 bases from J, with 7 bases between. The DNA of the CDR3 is TGTGCCAGCAGTGAAAGCATTGCAACTAATGAAAAACTGTTTTTT. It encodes CASSESIATNEKLFF.

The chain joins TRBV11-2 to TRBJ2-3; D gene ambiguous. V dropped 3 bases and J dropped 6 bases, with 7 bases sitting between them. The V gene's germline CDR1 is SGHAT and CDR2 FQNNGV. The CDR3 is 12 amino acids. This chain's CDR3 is CASSLGYDTQYF. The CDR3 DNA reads TGTGCCAGCAGCTTGGGTTACGATACGCAGTATTTT.

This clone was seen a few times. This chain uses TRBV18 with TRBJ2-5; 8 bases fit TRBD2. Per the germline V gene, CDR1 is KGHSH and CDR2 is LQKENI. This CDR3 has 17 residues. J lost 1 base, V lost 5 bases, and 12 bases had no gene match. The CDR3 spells CASSSARGDPAQETQYF. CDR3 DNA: TGTGCCAGCTCATCCGCGCGGGGGGACCCGGCCCAAGAGACCCAGTACTTC.

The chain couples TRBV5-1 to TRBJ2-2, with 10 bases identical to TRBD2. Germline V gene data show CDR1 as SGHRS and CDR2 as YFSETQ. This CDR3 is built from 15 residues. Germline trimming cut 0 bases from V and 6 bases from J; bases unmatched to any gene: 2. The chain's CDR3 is CASSLVLAGAGELFF. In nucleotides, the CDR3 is TGCGCCAGCAGCTTGGTCCTAGCGGGGGCCGGGGAGCTGTTTTTT.

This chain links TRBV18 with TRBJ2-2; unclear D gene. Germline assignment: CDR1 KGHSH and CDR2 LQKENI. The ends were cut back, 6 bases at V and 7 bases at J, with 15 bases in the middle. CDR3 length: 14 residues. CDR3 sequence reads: CASSPQWGGGELFF. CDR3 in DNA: TGTGCCAGCTCCCCTCAGTGGGGTGGCGGGGAGCTGTTTTTT.

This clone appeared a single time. The CDR3 spells CASSSDRKYGYTF. CDR3 nucleotide sequence: TGTGCCAGCAGTTCGGACAGGAAGTATGGCTACACCTTC. The rearrangement links TRBV28 to TRBJ1-2, with 7 bases aligning to TRBD1. Germline V lookup: CDR1 MDHEN, CDR2 SYDVKM. V lost 4 bases, J lost 5 bases, and 4 bases stayed unmatched. The CDR3 covers 13 residues.

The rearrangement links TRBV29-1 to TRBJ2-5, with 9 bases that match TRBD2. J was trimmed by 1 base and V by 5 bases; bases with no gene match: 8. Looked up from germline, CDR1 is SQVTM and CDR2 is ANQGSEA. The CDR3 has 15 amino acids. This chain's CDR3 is CSVRAGGMPQETQYF. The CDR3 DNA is TGCAGCGTTCGTGCGGGAGGGATGCCCCAAGAGACCCAGTACTTC.

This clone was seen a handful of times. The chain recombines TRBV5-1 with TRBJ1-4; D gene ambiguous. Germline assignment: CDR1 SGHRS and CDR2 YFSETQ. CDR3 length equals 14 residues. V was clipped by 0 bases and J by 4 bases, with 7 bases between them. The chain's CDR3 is CASSLAGNNEKLFF. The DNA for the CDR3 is TGCGCCAGCAGCTTGGCTGGGAATAATGAAAAACTGTTTTTT.

The CDR3: CASSPVREANGYTF. The CDR3 DNA sequence: TGTGCCAGCTCACCAGTCCGAGAGGCCAATGGCTACACCTTC. The V call is TRBV18, the J call TRBJ1-2, with D unresolved. Germline CDR1 reads KGHSH; CDR2 reads LQKENI. The CDR3 is 14 residues long. V lost 2 bases and J 6 bases, leaving 13 bases between the germline ends.

The CDR3 loop is CATSRDPRGYEQYF. The CDR3 DNA is TGTGCCACCAGCAGAGATCCACGGGGGTACGAGCAGTACTTC. The rearrangement links TRBV15 to TRBJ2-7; TRBD2 might be the D (6 bases). This CDR3 has 14 amino acids. With 0 bases removed from V and 4 bases from J, the gap between germline ends came to 10 bases. Looked up from germline, CDR1 is LNHNV and CDR2 is YYDKDF (reference sequence).

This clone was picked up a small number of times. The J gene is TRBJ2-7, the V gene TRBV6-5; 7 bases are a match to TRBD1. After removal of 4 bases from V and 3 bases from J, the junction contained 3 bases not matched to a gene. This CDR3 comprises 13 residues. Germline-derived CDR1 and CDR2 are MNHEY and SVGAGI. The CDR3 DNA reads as TGTGCCAGCAGTTTACGACAGGGCTACGAGCAGTACTTC. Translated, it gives CASSLRQGYEQYF.

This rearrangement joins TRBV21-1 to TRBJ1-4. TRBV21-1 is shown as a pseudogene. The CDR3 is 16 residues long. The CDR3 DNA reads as TGTGCCCGCAGACCGGGACGGCCTGCAACTAATGAAAAACTGTTTTTT. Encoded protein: CARRPGRPATNEKLFF.

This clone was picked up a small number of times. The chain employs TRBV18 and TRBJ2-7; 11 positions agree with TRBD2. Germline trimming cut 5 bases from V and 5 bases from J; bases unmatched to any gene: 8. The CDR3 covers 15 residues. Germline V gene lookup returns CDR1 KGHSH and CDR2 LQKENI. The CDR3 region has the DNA TGTGCCAGCTCAACCTTAGCGGGAGGGCCCAACGAGCAGTACTTC. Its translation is CASSTLAGGPNEQYF.

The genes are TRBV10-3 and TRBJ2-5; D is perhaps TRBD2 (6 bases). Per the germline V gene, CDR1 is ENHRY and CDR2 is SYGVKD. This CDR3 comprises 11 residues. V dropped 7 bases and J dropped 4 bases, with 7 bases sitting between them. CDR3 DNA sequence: TGTGCCATCATGGGAGGAGAGACCCAGTACTTC. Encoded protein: CAIMGGETQYF.

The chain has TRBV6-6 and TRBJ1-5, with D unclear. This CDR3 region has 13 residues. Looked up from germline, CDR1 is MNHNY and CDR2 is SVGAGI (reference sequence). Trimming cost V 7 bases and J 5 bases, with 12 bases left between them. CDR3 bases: TGTGCCAGCAAGCGCGCCGGGGATCAGCCCCAGCATTTT. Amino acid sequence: CASKRAGDQPQHF.